The present T cell receptor (beta chain) was sequenced within a study of Tregs in tolerant kidney transplant recipients. In the study overall: Recipients received nonmyeloablative bone marrow transplants from related graft donors, with transient mixed chimerism. Notes on the study in general: Few patients were studied, so findings need validation in larger groups. Biological reproducibility was not directly addressed, but technical replication error appeared minimal.

The data were produced by immunoSEQ multiplex PCR, yet TCRdb's version contains in-frame clones alone and is incomplete. The table includes 69,000 or so clones, roughly 91% detected once. Only a few counts were recorded for this clone. Its specificity is unknown. Unstimulated regulatory T cells (CD4+CD25+CD127-), CD4+CD25- non-regulatory cells, CD4 and CD8 cells were FACS-sorted from thawed PBMCs. V shed 8 bases, J shed 3 bases, and the junction held 10 bases outside the gene matches. Germline V gene sequence: CDR1 SGHTA, CDR2 FQGNSA. CDR3 size: 14 residues. Material: CD4+ T cells from blood, obtained before the transplant. The TCR was taken from a human donor who received a combined kidney and bone marrow transplant. The chain has TRBV7-2 and TRBJ2-7; 7 bases line up with TRBD2. CDR3 region: CASGSSPSGYEQYF. The DNA for the CDR3 is TGTGCCAGCGGGAGCTCTCCTAGCGGCTACGAGCAGTACTTC.